Here is one TCR beta chain with its context. These data originate in a study of blood T cell repertoires in COVID-19. In the study overall: Italy, Spain and the United States were the sources of the convalescent and acute COVID-19 samples. PBMCs, B-cell-depleted T cells, or T cells were the source of the cDNA or gDNA that made up the material.

In the authors' methods: It was from reference gene primer amplification that nucleated cell counts were estimated. Measured with immunoSEQ multiplex PCR; TCRdb has only the in-frame clones, and not every one. Clonal size and the V and J genes are those of that table, whereas D and trimming came from the DNA. This table has around 35,000 clones, around 83% appearing once. Germline CDR1 reads KGHSH; CDR2 reads LQKENI. This CDR3 is 15 amino acids long. V lost 4 bases, J lost 2 bases, and 3 bases stayed unmatched. This TCR was sampled from a human donor in a cohort sampled during active COVID-19. The sequencing input was peripheral blood. The chain recombines TRBV18 with TRBJ1-5; 9 nucleotides align to TRBD1. CDR3 sequence reads: CASSQGTGRNQPQHF. The CDR3, as DNA: TGTGCCAGCTCACAGGGGACAGGGCGCAATCAGCCCCAGCATTTT.